The rows below give T cell receptor beta chains drawn from one sample of a study of cytomegalovirus exposure and HLA in healthy donors. Sequencing used immunoSEQ multiplex PCR; TCRdb keeps in-frame clones, though not all of them. In the table there are under 150,000 clones, around 81% of which are singletons. The sequencing input was PBMCs. The receptors were gathered from a woman aged 50 to 60 in good health and CMV-seronegative. Both conserved end residues are trimmed from each CDR3. Each record gives: V gene, J gene, D gene, CDR3 protein. D genes are given only for firm matches.

>TRBV4-3|TRBJ2-3|TRBD2
ASSQDQTGGLTDTQY
>TRBV18|TRBJ1-1|TRBD1
ASLLDRGNTEAF
>TRBV7-2|TRBJ2-5|NA
ASSLPPWESLQETQY
>TRBV5-1|TRBJ2-4|NA
ASSPDGVAKNIQY
>TRBV28|TRBJ1-1|NA
ASSLSTGLNTEAF
>TRBV14|TRBJ2-7|NA
ASSPNRRTDPNYEQY
>TRBV5-1|TRBJ2-5|NA
ASSPSGRQETQY
>TRBV4-2|TRBJ1-5|NA
ASSQDRGQGNQPQH
>TRBV19|TRBJ1-2|NA
ASSIYEAYGYT
>TRBV10-3|TRBJ1-2|TRBD1
AISESPGTGGGYT
>TRBV5-1|TRBJ2-2|TRBD2
ASRALAGGAGELF
>TRBV6-5|TRBJ2-5|TRBD2
ASRDGLVCH
>TRBV19|TRBJ2-3|NA
ASSKGRESTDTQY
>TRBV19|TRBJ1-1|NA
ASSIQVRDTEAL
>TRBV6-1|TRBJ1-2|TRBD1
ASSGPGTGFGTGGYT
>TRBV4-1|TRBJ1-2|TRBD1
ASSLEGTGNYGYT
>TRBV7-8|TRBJ1-1|NA
ASSIPVGGQTNTEAF
>TRBV29-1|TRBJ1-2|NA
SVEDGAGYGYT
>TRBV27|TRBJ2-5|TRBD2
ASSLWRGTSGETQY
>TRBV6-5|TRBJ2-6|NA
ASSSTGPGANVLT
>TRBV5-4|TRBJ1-4|TRBD1
ASSSSGGAFEKLF
>TRBV18|TRBJ2-7|TRBD2
ASSPGTSGNPYEQY
>TRBV4-2|TRBJ2-7|TRBD1
ASSQVGGTGESSYEQY
>TRBV28|TRBJ1-4|NA
ASSFVRQLQLF
>TRBV27|TRBJ2-6|TRBD1
ASSISTGAGANVLT